The rows below give T cell receptor beta chains drawn from one sample of a study of T cell repertoires in cytomegalovirus infection. TCRdb processed the reads anew with MiXCR; each CDR3 protein has one entry. Found here are around 540,000 distinct CDR3 sequences, roughly 34% of them singletons; the top ten hold roughly 15%. No cognate antigen is known for these TCRs. The sequences come from cultured PBMCs, collected from culture after CMV antigen stimulation. Receptors originate from a human donor in good health (CMV status not recorded). Some clones in this sample may be carry-over from other donors' samples. The CDR3 runs from the conserved cysteine through the conserved F or W. Each record gives: clone size, V gene, CDR3 protein. For some rows the clone size is stated as once, few or many, or as a class when expanded; others skip it.

abundance: once; v_gene: TRBV15; CDR3aa: CATSRDKEASNNEQFF
abundance: few; v_gene: TRBV6-2/TRBV6-3; CDR3aa: CASSPPVAGNLDEQFF
abundance: .; v_gene: TRBV7-9; CDR3aa: CASSLSRGPDRNTIYF
abundance: many; v_gene: TRBV7-9; CDR3aa: CATRGNGNTIYF
abundance: .; v_gene: TRBV4-1; CDR3aa: CASSQVAGGAEQYF
abundance: .; v_gene: TRBV4-2; CDR3aa: CASSQEDRRSSGANVLTF
abundance: .; v_gene: TRBV7-2; CDR3aa: CASSLGGAGGADTQYF
abundance: .; v_gene: TRBV6-6; CDR3aa: CASRGLAGEGTQYF
abundance: .; v_gene: TRBV7-2; CDR3aa: CASSSGQFNTGELFF
abundance: .; v_gene: TRBV4-1; CDR3aa: CASNEADLNTGELFF
abundance: .; v_gene: TRBV7-2; CDR3aa: CASSPYGASGSSYNEQFF
abundance: .; v_gene: TRBV10-3; CDR3aa: CAISGTIAGAQETQYF
abundance: few; v_gene: TRBV19; CDR3aa: CASSFGVYGYTF
abundance: .; v_gene: TRBV12-3/TRBV12-4; CDR3aa: CASSPLTGGYNEQFF
abundance: .; v_gene: TRBV4-1; CDR3aa: CASSQGQRAFF
abundance: few; v_gene: TRBV7-2; CDR3aa: CASSGIRAQGRNEQFF
abundance: .; v_gene: TRBV7-8; CDR3aa: CASSFIGGPNTEAFF
abundance: few; v_gene: TRBV28; CDR3aa: CASSPRLKSNEKLFF
abundance: .; v_gene: TRBV6-2/TRBV6-3; CDR3aa: CASSLGHYQETQYF
abundance: .; v_gene: TRBV7-9; CDR3aa: CASSNRDAGLPAYGYTF
abundance: .; v_gene: TRBV7-9; CDR3aa: CASSPLGGQENSPLHF
abundance: few; v_gene: TRBV27; CDR3aa: CASSLGPDGNQPQHF
abundance: .; v_gene: TRBV20-1; CDR3aa: CSASEGISPLHF
abundance: .; v_gene: TRBV7-8; CDR3aa: CASSLVGTVNSPLHF
abundance: .; v_gene: TRBV7-2; CDR3aa: CASSPPGTEEQFF
abundance: .; v_gene: TRBV7-2; CDR3aa: CASSLASGRPEQYF
abundance: few; v_gene: TRBV4-1; CDR3aa: CASSQSTEQYF
abundance: .; v_gene: TRBV7-9; CDR3aa: CASSSGQGHMNTEAFF
abundance: .; v_gene: TRBV4-3; CDR3aa: CASSQSLGQSSPYGYTF
abundance: .; v_gene: TRBV27; CDR3aa: CASSAPLGQYKNIQYF
abundance: .; v_gene: TRBV2; CDR3aa: CASSEAVVNYGYTF
abundance: .; v_gene: TRBV7-9; CDR3aa: CASSMDTNNEQFF
abundance: .; v_gene: TRBV6-1; CDR3aa: CASLKGQKETQYF
abundance: few; v_gene: TRBV19; CDR3aa: CASSMMSGGGDTQYF
abundance: .; v_gene: TRBV24-1; CDR3aa: CATSDTSMWGYTF
abundance: many; v_gene: TRBV19; CDR3aa: CASSTLRANQPQHF
abundance: .; v_gene: TRBV15; CDR3aa: CATSRDLTGGTEQYF
abundance: once; v_gene: TRBV20-1; CDR3aa: CSARGQSNYGYTF
abundance: .; v_gene: TRBV20-1; CDR3aa: CRENRKTNEKLFF
abundance: once; v_gene: TRBV12-3/TRBV12-4; CDR3aa: CASALAGENTGELFF
abundance: .; v_gene: TRBV20-1; CDR3aa: CSAHQPQGPAYEQYF
abundance: few; v_gene: TRBV6-2/TRBV6-3; CDR3aa: CASSYGRGGNYGYTF
abundance: .; v_gene: TRBV20-1; CDR3aa: CSARSFLGQGISDTQYF
abundance: .; v_gene: TRBV28; CDR3aa: CASSFAGDSSGRAWDIQYF
abundance: .; v_gene: TRBV5-6; CDR3aa: CASSFTGGFHGYTF
abundance: few; v_gene: TRBV12-3/TRBV12-4; CDR3aa: CASSSQYTEAFF
abundance: few; v_gene: TRBV11-2; CDR3aa: CASSLKGYSNQPQHF
abundance: many; v_gene: TRBV7-2; CDR3aa: CASSLTGRVDEQFF
abundance: few; v_gene: TRBV7-9; CDR3aa: CASSLVSRQNQETQYF